Listed below are T cell receptor beta chains from one sample, sequenced in a study of CD8+ T cells in alopecia areata. Some clones are missing from TCRdb's copy, which holds only in-frame ones; the method was immunoSEQ multiplex PCR. This table has about 200,000 clones, 58% appearing once. This specimen was CD4+ T cells sorted from blood, taken at week 24, from a patient treated with tofacitinib. Receptors were obtained from a human donor with alopecia areata. Each CDR3 is given with its conserved first and last residue. D genes are given only for firm matches. A clone size is listed for some rows: how often the clone was seen (once, few, many), or a class if it is expanded.

J gene	D gene	clone size	V gene	CDR3 DNA	CDR3 protein
TRBJ2-1	TRBD2	few	TRBV28	TGTGCCAGCACCCGTTCCCCATCTCTAGCGGGGTACTACAATGAGCAGTTCTTC	CASTRSPSLAGYYNEQFF
TRBJ1-1	-	few	TRBV19	TGTGCCAGTAGTATTCCGGAGCCGAACACTGAAGCTTTCTTT	CASSIPEPNTEAFF
TRBJ2-7	-	-	TRBV19	TGTGCCAGTAGCTACGCAGGCGCCTACGAGCAGTACTTC	CASSYAGAYEQYF
TRBJ1-1	-	-	TRBV6-5	TGTGCCAGCAGATACAGAGAAAACACTGAAGCTTTCTTT	CASRYRENTEAFF
TRBJ2-5	TRBD2	-	TRBV9	TGTGCCAGCAGCCCGCGGGGGGTCGGAGAGACCCAGTACTTC	CASSPRGVGETQYF
TRBJ1-4	-	few	TRBV27	TGTGCCAGCAGTCCTCGGCGGGGAGTTGAAAAACTGTTTTTT	CASSPRRGVEKLFF
TRBJ2-7	-	-	TRBV2	TGTGCCAGCAGTGAATTGTACGAGCAGTACTTC	CASSELYEQYF
TRBJ2-7	-	few	TRBV28	TGTGCCAGCAGTTTATCAGGCAGGGTCTACGAGCAGTACTTC	CASSLSGRVYEQYF
TRBJ2-3	-	-	TRBV7-9	TGTGCCAGCAGCGCCCGGGGGCGCAGCACAGATACGCAGTATTTT	CASSARGRSTDTQYF
TRBJ2-7	-	few	TRBV5-1	TGCGCCAGCAGCTGGTCCGGGGACTACGAGCAGTACTTC	CASSWSGDYEQYF
TRBJ1-1	-	-	TRBV30	TGTGCCTGGAGACAACATGAAGCTTTCTTT	CAWRQHEAFF
TRBJ2-5	-	-	TRBV15	TGTGCCACCAGCAGAGATCGTAAAGGGGAAGAGACCCAGTACTTC	CATSRDRKGEETQYF
TRBJ2-5	-	-	TRBV5-1	TGCGCCAGCAGCCCTGGGGACTACCAAGAGACCCAGTACTTC	CASSPGDYQETQYF
TRBJ1-5	-	-	TRBV19	TGTGCCAGTAGTATAGGACAGGCTGGCCAGCCCCAGCATTTT	CASSIGQAGQPQHF
TRBJ2-7	TRBD1	-	TRBV29-1	TGCAGCGTCCGGACAGGGATCACGGGGCAGTACTTC	CSVRTGITGQYF
TRBJ2-5	-	-	TRBV9	TGTGCCAGCAGCGTAGGAACCGCGGGTGCGCGAGAGACCCAGTACTTC	CASSVGTAGARETQYF
TRBJ2-3	-	-	TRBV4-3	TGCGCCAGCAGCCAGGGGGACTCACGCACAGATACGCAGTATTTT	CASSQGDSRTDTQYF
TRBJ2-5	-	-	TRBV5-1	TGCGCCAGCAGCTTGGGGGGCAATCAAGAGACCCAGTACTTC	CASSLGGNQETQYF
TRBJ2-1	TRBD2	-	TRBV5-1	TGCGCCAGCAGCCCACTAGCGGGGGGGTACAATGAGCAGTTCTTC	CASSPLAGGYNEQFF
TRBJ1-1	-	once	TRBV6-1	TGTGCCAGCAGTGAGCAGGGGAACACTGAAGCTTTCTTT	CASSEQGNTEAFF
TRBJ2-5	-	-	TRBV2	TGTGCCAGCAGTACACAGATTAAAGAGACCCAGTACTTC	CASSTQIKETQYF
TRBJ2-7	TRBD2	-	TRBV6-5	TGTGCCAGCAGCTCCAGAGTAGCGGGGGGCGAGCAGTACTTC	CASSSRVAGGEQYF
TRBJ2-1	TRBD1	-	TRBV7-9	TGTGCCAGCAGCTTATCGGACAGGGGCGCGGACAATGAGCAGTTCTTC	CASSLSDRGADNEQFF
TRBJ2-2	TRBD2	few	TRBV28	TGTGCCAGCACAAGCGGGGGAGAGGGCTCCGGGGAGCTGTTTTTT	CASTSGGEGSGELFF
TRBJ1-3	-	-	TRBV29-1	TGCAGCGTTCGGCGGGGGACTGGAAACACCATATATTTT	CSVRRGTGNTIYF
TRBJ2-5	-	-	TRBV29-1	TGCAGCGCCGCCGGGACGAACCAAGAGACCCAGTACTTC	CSAAGTNQETQYF
TRBJ2-3	-	-	TRBV29-1	TGCAGCGTTGCCGTCGGGGCTCAGGGAGATACGCAGTATTTT	CSVAVGAQGDTQYF
TRBJ2-7	-	few	TRBV5-1	TGCGCCAGCAGCTTGGGATCGGGGCCCTACGAGCAGTACTTC	CASSLGSGPYEQYF
TRBJ1-1	TRBD1	-	TRBV7-2	TGTGCCAGCAGCTCTCCGGGACAGCACACTGAAGCTTTCTTT	CASSSPGQHTEAFF
TRBJ1-1	-	-	TRBV7-8	TGTGCCAGCAGCTACCAGGAAGGGGACACTGAAGCTTTCTTT	CASSYQEGDTEAFF